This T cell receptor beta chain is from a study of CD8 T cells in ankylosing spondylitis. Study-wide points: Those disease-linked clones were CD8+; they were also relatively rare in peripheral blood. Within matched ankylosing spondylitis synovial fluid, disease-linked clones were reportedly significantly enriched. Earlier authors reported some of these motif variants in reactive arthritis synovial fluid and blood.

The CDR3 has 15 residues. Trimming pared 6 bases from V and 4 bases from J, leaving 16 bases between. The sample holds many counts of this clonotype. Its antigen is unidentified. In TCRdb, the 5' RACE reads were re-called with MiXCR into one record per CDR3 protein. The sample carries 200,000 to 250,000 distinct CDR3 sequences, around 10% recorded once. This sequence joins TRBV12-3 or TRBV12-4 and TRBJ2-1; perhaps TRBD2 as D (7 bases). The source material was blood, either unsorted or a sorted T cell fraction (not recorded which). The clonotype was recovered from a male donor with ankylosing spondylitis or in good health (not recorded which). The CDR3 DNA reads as TGTGCCAGCAGACTCGGGGGGCTTACGTACAATGAGCAGTTCTTC. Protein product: CASRLGGLTYNEQFF.